The 10 T cell receptor beta chains listed next were all sequenced from one sample in a study of tumor-infiltrating lymphocytes in oesophageal squamous cell carcinoma. TCRdb reanalysed the PCR reads using MiXCR and keeps one entry per CDR3 protein. Of 13,000 or so distinct CDR3 sequences listed, about 54% were seen once; the top ten hold more than 30%. Sequencing used esophageal tumor tissue. The receptors were gathered from a female donor with esophageal squamous cell carcinoma.

Comment on this clonotype: No conserved phenylalanine or tryptophan ends this CDR3, so it is likely a read error. The DNA is left out, because the CDR3 cannot be placed on it with certainty; the CDR3 is given as TCRdb lists it. The chain has TRBV27 and TRBJ2-6; the table's D gene call, TRBD2, was not cross checked with the DNA. The CDR3 sequence runs 19 residues, both termini included. Germline V gene sequence: CDR1 MNHEY, CDR2 SMNVEV (reference sequence). The CDR3 protein is CASSSLAGVVGRNEQFFGA.

The rearrangement links TRBV5-1 to TRBJ2-3; 11 nucleotides line up with TRBD2. The end of the DNA is better explained by TRBJ2-2, so the J call may be wrong. Per germline, CDR1 SGHRS and CDR2 YFSETQ. CDR3 length equals 18 residues. DNA for the CDR3: TGCGCCAGCAGCTTCGGTCTAGCGGGGGGTCGGAACACCGGGGAGCTGTTTTTT. Protein sequence: CASSFGLAGGRNTGELFF.

V gene TRBV7-2 combines with J gene TRBJ1-1; D remains unclear. The germline gives CDR1 SGHTA, CDR2 FQGNSA. Trimming stripped 3 bases from V and 0 bases from J, with 5 bases between. This CDR3 region has 13 residues. CDR3 nucleotides: TGTGCCAGCAGCTTTCAGGTGAACACTGAAGCTTTCTTT. It is translated as CASSFQVNTEAFF. The full variable domain, its missing parts supplied by reference TRBV7-2 and TRBJ1-1, is GAGVSQSPSNKVTEKGKDVELRCDPISGHTALYWYRQSLGQGLEFLIYFQGNSAPDKSGLPSDRFSAERTGGSVSTLTIQRTQQEDSAVYLCASSFQVNTEAFFGQGTRLTVV.

This chain links TRBV7-6 with TRBJ2-7; D is undetermined. The assigned J gene may be wrong: the sequence end matches TRBJ2-1 better. CDR3 size: 10 residues. From germline, CDR1 is SGHVS and CDR2 FNYEAQ. Here the CDR3 DNA reads TGTGCCAGCAAAAGCCATGAGCAGTTCTTC. As protein: CASKSHEQFF.

The chain uses TRBV7-2 and TRBJ2-7, with TRBD1 as a possible D gene (5 bases). From germline, CDR1 is SGHTA and CDR2 FQGNSA. The germline V and J ends were trimmed by 4 bases and 3 bases, with 13 bases remaining between them. This CDR3 is built from 14 residues. The DNA for the CDR3 is TGTGCCAGCAGCTCATACAGGAGACACTACGAGCAGTACTTC. Translating gives CASSSYRRHYEQYF.

The chain joins TRBV6-2 or TRBV6-3 to TRBJ2-5, with D uncertain. The DNA end is more similar to TRBJ2-1, so the J call may be wrong. Germline loops: CDR1 MNHEY, CDR2 SVGEGT. This CDR3 comprises 11 residues. The CDR3 DNA reads TGTGCCAGCAGAGCAGAAAATGAGCAGTTCTTC. Translating gives CASRAENEQFF.

The chain recombines TRBV6-8 with TRBJ2-3; 9 bases align to TRBD1. The CDR3 length is 16 residues. Trimming took 3 bases from V and 4 from J; bases not matched to a gene: 8. Germline CDR1 reads MNHGY; CDR2 reads SAAAGT. The CDR3 here is CASSYRQGGRADTQYF. The DNA for the CDR3 is TGTGCCAGCAGTTATCGACAGGGGGGTAGGGCAGATACGCAGTATTTT.

This chain joins TRBV7-2 and TRBJ2-5; TRBD1 might be the D (5 bases). The J call is in doubt because the DNA end fits TRBJ1-2 better. Germline V gene data show CDR1 as SGHTA and CDR2 as FQGNSA. The CDR3 totals 15 residues. CDR3 loop: CASSLVAAGKDGYTF. CDR3 DNA sequence: TGTGCCAGCAGCTTAGTCGCGGCAGGGAAAGATGGCTACACCTTC.

Of note for this clonotype: With a much larger clone just one base away, this may be a read error. V usage is TRBV19 and J usage is TRBJ2-7; 13 bases line up with TRBD2. CDR3 length: 12 amino acids. CDR1 and CDR2 (germline): LNHDA, SQIVND (reference sequence). V lost 4 bases, J lost 11 bases, and 2 bases stayed unmatched. CDR3 amino acids: CASSTTSGREYF. The CDR3 DNA is TGTGCCAGTAGTACTACTAGCGGGAGGGAGTACTTC.

The chain recombines TRBV6-1 with TRBJ2-1, with 9 positions matching TRBD1. The end of the DNA fits TRBJ2-7 better, so the J call may be wrong. This CDR3 has 15 residues. Per germline, CDR1 MNHNS and CDR2 SASEGT. The CDR3 nucleotides are TGTGCCAGCAGGCCGGGACAGGGCCCTTACAATGAGCAGTACTTC. Translated, it gives CASRPGQGPYNEQYF.